These 24 T cell receptor beta chains were sequenced from one sample in a study of response to subunit inactivated influenza vaccine. A single record per CDR3 protein comes from TCRdb applying MiXCR to the RT-PCR reads. The sample shows 500,000 to 650,000 distinct CDR3 sequences, 7.6% of them seen only once. This specimen consisted of PBMCs from blood, obtained around 25 months after vaccination. All receptors derive from a man between 50 and 70 years old who received an inactivated influenza vaccine.

This clonotype showed up many times. This chain links TRBV3-1 with TRBJ1-1, with D uncertain. The CDR3 covers 13 residues. V was trimmed by 0 bases and J by 5 bases, leaving 7 bases between them. CDR1 LGHDT and CDR2 YNNKEL come from the germline V gene (reference sequence). CDR3 bases: TGTGCCAGCAGCCAAGATTGGAAGACTGAAGCTTTCTTT. Amino acids: CASSQDWKTEAFF.

The chain employs TRBV2 and TRBJ2-5; 7 bases match TRBD2. The CDR3 has 14 residues. After removal of 8 bases from V and 2 bases from J, the junction contained 8 bases not matched to a gene. Germline V gives CDR1 SNHLY, CDR2 FYNNEI. The CDR3 protein is CASAKRRGQETQYF. In nucleotides, the CDR3 is TGTGCCAGCGCCAAGAGGCGGGGGCAAGAGACCCAGTACTTC.

The chain recombines TRBV12-5 with TRBJ2-2; D not certain. Germline lookup yields CDR1 LGHNT and CDR2 FRNRAP. This CDR3 spans 13 amino acids. V was clipped by 6 bases and J by 7 bases, with 12 bases between them. The CDR3 DNA reads as TGTGCTAGTGGACGAGCCGGCGGCGGGGAGCTGTTTTTT. Its protein product is CASGRAGGGELFF.

V and J are TRBV12-3 or TRBV12-4 and TRBJ2-7; D is unresolved. There are 13 residues in the CDR3. V lost 4 bases, J lost 4 bases, and 11 bases lay in between. The CDR3 nucleotides are TGTGCCAGCAGTTCATTCTTAGCTTACGAGCAGTACTTC. It is translated as CASSSFLAYEQYF.

The table lists this clonotype with many counts. The genes are TRBV20-1 and TRBJ2-3, with 7 positions matching TRBD2. The CDR3 extends over 16 amino acids. With 4 bases clipped from V and 1 base from J, the junction kept 11 bases outside the gene matches. CDR1 is DFQATT, CDR2 SNEGSKA, per germline (reference sequence). CDR3 residues: CSANLAAGPRTDTQYF. The CDR3 region has the DNA TGCAGTGCTAACCTAGCGGCTGGTCCTCGCACAGATACGCAGTATTTT.

There are a few counts of this clonotype. This chain connects TRBV6-2 or TRBV6-3 to TRBJ2-1; the match to TRBD2 covers 10 bases. The J segment lost 10 bases and the V segment lost 2 bases, leaving 8 bases of the junction unmatched. Germline-derived CDR1 and CDR2 are MNHEY and SVGEGT. The CDR3 totals 15 residues. The CDR3 sequence is CASSYGLAVLGEQFF. The CDR3 DNA sequence: TGTGCCAGCAGTTACGGACTAGCGGTCTTAGGCGAGCAGTTCTTC.

The chain carries TRBV20-1 and TRBJ1-6; maybe TRBD1 (5 bases). The CDR3 loop spans 13 amino acids. Germline V gene lookup returns CDR1 DFQATT and CDR2 SNEGSKA (reference sequence). Trimming cost V 1 base and J 7 bases, with 8 bases left between them. As DNA, the CDR3 is TGCAGTGCTAGAGGAGGGGCCAATTCACCCCTCCACTTT. Amino acids: CSARGGANSPLHF.

J is TRBJ1-1 and V is TRBV4-2; 8 positions match TRBD1. In germline, CDR1 is LGHNA, CDR2 YNFKEQ. The CDR3 covers 16 residues. The V gene end was trimmed by 0 bases and the J gene end by 5 bases; junction bases not matched to a gene: 8. The DNA for the CDR3 is TGTGCCAGCAGCCAAGAAAAACTACAGGGGGGGACTGAAGCTTTCTTT. This translates into CASSQEKLQGGTEAFF.

This clonotype was seen a handful of times. The V call is TRBV28, the J call TRBJ1-4; the match to TRBD1 covers 7 bases. There are 17 residues in the CDR3. J was trimmed by 4 bases and V by 2 bases; bases with no gene match: 10. CDR1 is MDHEN and CDR2 is SYDVKM in the germline V gene. The CDR3 loop reads CASSLLPLQGGNEKLFF. Written as DNA, the CDR3 is TGTGCCAGCAGTTTACTCCCTCTCCAGGGGGGTAATGAAAAACTGTTTTTT. The full variable domain, with the rest looked up from reference TRBV28 and TRBJ1-4, is DVKVTQSSRYLVKRTGEKVFLECVQDMDHENMFWYRQDPGLGLRLIYFSYDVKMKEKGDIPEGYSVSREKKERFSLILESASTNQTSMYLCASSLLPLQGGNEKLFFGSGTQLSVL.

This clonotype came up many times. The gene calls are TRBV11-2 and TRBJ2-2; TRBD1 might be the D (5 bases). Germline V gives CDR1 SGHAT, CDR2 FQNNGV. The ends were cut back, 2 bases at V and 4 bases at J, with 11 bases in the middle. This CDR3 has 15 residues. The CDR3 here is CASSLRRGGTGELFF. The CDR3 DNA reads as TGTGCCAGCAGCTTAAGAAGGGGCGGCACCGGGGAGCTGTTTTTT.

This clonotype occurred a few times. V gene TRBV9 combines with J gene TRBJ2-1; TRBD2 matches 10 bases. V lost 0 bases, J lost 1 base, and 7 bases stayed unmatched. Germline loops: CDR1 SGDLS, CDR2 YYNGEE. This CDR3 spans 18 amino acids. The CDR3: CASSVGASGSQSYNEQFF. In DNA form, the CDR3 reads TGTGCCAGCAGCGTAGGTGCTAGCGGGAGTCAGTCCTACAATGAGCAGTTCTTC.

V gene TRBV3-1 combines with J gene TRBJ1-1, with D tentatively TRBD1 (6 bases). CDR3 length: 16 amino acids. The germline V gene has CDR1 LGHDT and CDR2 YNNKEL (reference sequence). The V end was cut by 1 base, the J end by 1 base, with 13 bases between. In DNA, the CDR3 is TGTGCCAGCAGCCAAGGAGGGGGGGGCTCGAACACTGAAGCTTTCTTT. Encoded protein: CASSQGGGGSNTEAFF.

This clonotype was counted many times. CDR3 in amino acids: CASSLWTGQETQYF. CDR3 DNA sequence: TGCGCCAGCAGCTTGTGGACAGGTCAAGAGACCCAGTACTTC. This chain uses TRBV5-1 with TRBJ2-5; TRBD1 matches at 7 bases. Germline V lookup: CDR1 SGHRS, CDR2 YFSETQ. J was trimmed by 2 bases and V by 1 base; bases with no gene match: 2. The CDR3 loop spans 14 amino acids.

This clonotype has just a few counts. The chain has TRBV28 and TRBJ2-1; TRBD1 aligns across 9 bases. The CDR3 consists of 15 residues. The V segment lost 4 bases and the J segment 8 bases; nucleotides outside the gene matches: 9. CDR1 MDHEN and CDR2 SYDVKM come from the germline V gene. CDR3 nucleotide sequence: TGTGCCAGCAGTTATTATACAGGGGGCGGTTATGAGCAGTTCTTC. This translates into CASSYYTGGGYEQFF.

This chain uses TRBV4-1 with TRBJ2-7, with D tentatively TRBD1 (6 bases). The V end lost 2 bases, the J end lost 3 bases, and 14 bases lay between the germline ends. CDR3 length: 15 amino acids. Germline CDR1 is MGHRA and CDR2 is YSYEKL. The CDR3 reads CASSQKELQGYEQYF. In DNA, the CDR3 is TGCGCCAGCAGCCAAAAGGAATTACAGGGCTACGAGCAGTACTTC.

This clonotype has a handful of counts. The J gene is TRBJ2-2, the V gene TRBV28; D possibly corresponds to TRBD1 (5 bases). V was cut by 3 bases and J by 5 bases, with 19 bases left in between. Per the germline V gene, CDR1 is MDHEN and CDR2 is SYDVKM. The CDR3 covers 17 residues. CDR3 coding DNA: TGTGCCAGCAGTTTGAATCTGTTCAGGGTTAGGACCGGGGAGCTGTTTTTT. It yields the protein CASSLNLFRVRTGELFF.

The rearrangement joins TRBV29-1 to TRBJ2-3; D is undetermined. The CDR3 contains 12 residues. Germline CDR1 reads SQVTM; CDR2 reads ANQGSEA. Trimming took off 4 bases at V and 4 bases at J, with 9 bases between the two ends. The DNA for the CDR3 is TGCAGCGTTGGGCTCAGGTCAGATACGCAGTATTTT. Protein product: CSVGLRSDTQYF.

This clonotype was counted only a few times. One end of the junction fails to match germline, which may point to a read error. This CDR3 is CSAGDSSYNSPLHF. In DNA, the CDR3 is TGCAGTGCTGGAGACAGCTCCTATAATTCACCCCTCCACTTT. The chain joins TRBV20-1 to TRBJ1-6; D perhaps matches TRBD1 (5 bases). From germline, CDR1 is DFQATT and CDR2 SNEGSKA (reference sequence). This CDR3 has 14 residues.

The rearrangement joins TRBV20-1 to TRBJ2-7; D might be TRBD2 (6 bases). This CDR3 is 14 amino acids long. Trimming stripped 5 bases from V and 7 bases from J, with 21 bases between. Per germline, CDR1 DFQATT and CDR2 SNEGSKA (reference sequence). CDR3 in DNA: TGCAGTGCTGTCGTGGGGGGAGGAGCCCTGGAGCAGTACTTC. Translating gives CSAVVGGGALEQYF.

This chain links TRBV24-1 with TRBJ2-1; D is unresolved. The CDR3 length is 11 residues. Trimming pared 10 bases from V and 3 bases from J, leaving 6 bases between. Germline CDR1 KGHDR, CDR2 SFDVKD. CDR3 sequence (DNA): TGTGCCACTCAAAACTACAATGAGCAGTTCTTC. Its protein is CATQNYNEQFF.

The genes are TRBV18 and TRBJ1-5; D gene uncertain. V was trimmed by 2 bases and J by 1 base, leaving 12 bases between them. This CDR3 contains 16 residues. CDR1 is KGHSH, CDR2 LQKENI, per germline. The CDR3 DNA follows: TGTGCCAGCTCACCAAGCGTCGTCGACAGCAATCAGCCCCAGCATTTT. Residues: CASSPSVVDSNQPQHF.

The chain joins TRBV6-5 to TRBJ2-5; 7 bases map to TRBD1. V lost 4 bases, J lost 5 bases, and 7 bases stayed unmatched. The CDR3 is made up of 14 amino acids. Germline V gene lookup returns CDR1 MNHEY and CDR2 SVGAGI. In DNA, the CDR3 is TGTGCCAGCAGTTCCACGAGGGGGCAGGAGACCCAGTACTTC. Translating gives CASSSTRGQETQYF.

This clonotype was detected ten times or more. The chain combines TRBV11-2 with TRBJ2-7; tentatively, D is TRBD1 (6 bases). The V end lost 1 base, the J end lost 2 bases, and 9 bases lay between the germline ends. Germline CDR1 and CDR2: SGHAT and FQNNGV. This CDR3 comprises 14 residues. CDR3 nucleotide sequence: TGTGCCAGCAGCTTAGGTGCAGGGGCCTACGAGCAGTACTTC. The encoded protein is CASSLGAGAYEQYF. The whole variable domain, remainder taken from reference TRBV11-2 and TRBJ2-7, is EAGVAQSPRYKIIEKRQSVAFWCNPISGHATLYWYQQILGQGPKLLIQFQNNGVVDDSQLPKDRFSAERLKGVDSTLKIQPAKLEDSAVYLCASSLGAGAYEQYFGPGTRLTVT.

This chain links TRBV7-6 with TRBJ2-1; 8 bases agree with TRBD2. Germline CDR1 and CDR2: SGHVS and FNYEAQ. This CDR3 has 14 amino acids. The junction had 12 bases not matched to a gene; V was cut back by 4 bases and J by 13 bases. DNA for the CDR3: TGTGCCAGCAGCTCCTCGACGGTAGGGACTAGTCAGTTCTTC. The encoded protein is CASSSSTVGTSQFF.